The text below deals with one T cell receptor beta chain. This specimen comes from a study of blood T cell repertoires in COVID-19. Looked up from germline, CDR1 is SGDLS and CDR2 is YYNGEE. The V end was cut by 7 bases, the J end by 1 base, with 8 bases between. This CDR3 contains 12 residues. Clones were sequenced by immunoSEQ multiplex PCR, and TCRdb holds only the in-frame ones, with some missing. The repertoire holds roughly 220,000 clones, about 86% seen once, with around 3% in the top ten. The TCR was taken from a woman aged 25 to 39 who had recovered from COVID-19. The sample was peripheral blood. This sequence joins TRBV9 and TRBJ1-1; tentatively, D is TRBD1 (5 bases). The chain's CDR3 is CASSRANTEAFF. The CDR3 coding sequence is TGTGCCAGCTCCAGGGCGAACACTGAAGCTTTCTTT.